The clone carrying this T cell receptor (beta chain) was seen more than once but under ten times. The antigen remains undetermined. Germline CDR1 SGDLS, CDR2 YYNGEE. Unmatched junction bases numbered 4, after V lost 0 bases and J lost 2 bases. CDR3 length: 15 amino acids. The data originate from a study of T cells after yellow fever vaccination. Study-wide findings and caveats: In post-booster samples, most primary-vaccination clones reappeared (just under 97% CD4, 88% CD8). The study found a weaker secondary response that peaked faster, day 5 versus 15.

TCRdb passed the 5' RACE reads through MiXCR, listing each CDR3 protein once. The table shows around 250,000 distinct CDR3 sequences, with about 5% occurring only once. The chain joins TRBV9 to TRBJ2-5; 7 bases are a match to TRBD2. The sample was CD4+ T cells sorted from PBMCs, taken on the day of the yellow fever booster vaccination. The source is a man between 18 and 29 years old who received the YFV17D yellow fever vaccine. The CDR3 DNA follows: TGTGCCAGCAGCGTAGTGCAGGGAGGGCAAGAGACCCAGTACTTC. Translating it yields CASSVVQGGQETQYF. The full variable domain, completed using reference TRBV9 and TRBJ2-5, is DSGVTQTPKHLITATGQRVTLRCSPRSGDLSVYWYQQSLDQGLQFLIQYYNGEERAKGNILERFSAQQFPDLHSELNLSSLELGDSALYFCASSVVQGGQETQYFGPGTRLLVL.